This T cell receptor (beta chain) is drawn from a study of T cell changes during pregnancy in multiple sclerosis. The table came from immunoSEQ multiplex PCR; TCRdb's copy has only in-frame clones and leaves some out. The sample lists 25,000 to 35,000 clones; more than 75% were seen once. Trimming shortened V by 4 bases and J by 3 bases, and 7 bases separated the two germline ends. CDR3 length: 13 amino acids. Germline CDR1 MNHNS, CDR2 SASEGT. The sample was CD4+ T cells from peripheral blood mononuclear cells, taken in the second trimester of pregnancy. This TCR was recovered from a female donor in good health, enrolled as a control in a pregnancy study. The V and J genes are TRBV6-1 and TRBJ1-5; no definite D call. CDR3 coding DNA: TGTGCCAGCAGTGTCTCCGTCAATCAGCCCCAGCATTTT. This encodes CASSVSVNQPQHF.